A selection of T cell receptor beta chains follows, all from one sample in a study of Ad26.COV2.S vaccination and SARS-CoV-2 variants. Generated by immunoSEQ multiplex PCR, the TCRdb table keeps only in-frame clones and is missing some. The data show roughly 420,000 clones, with approximately 90% seen just once and 3.6% held by the top ten. The sequenced sample was peripheral blood, obtained in a trial of Ad26.COV2.S vaccine versus placebo. The source is a person aged 18-65 years who received the Ad26.COV2.S COVID-19 vaccine or a placebo. The CDR3 runs from the conserved cysteine through the conserved F or W. A D gene is named only where the DNA matches it firmly.

J | D | V | DNA | CDR3
TRBJ1-2 | TRBD1 | TRBV4-3 | TGCGCCAGCAGCCTAGGACAGGGGGGCTATGGCTACACCTTC | CASSLGQGGYGYTF
TRBJ2-3 | . | TRBV19 | TGTGCCAGTAGTATATGGGGTTTTGCAGATACGCAGTATTTT | CASSIWGFADTQYF
TRBJ2-2 | TRBD2 | TRBV7-2 | TGTGCCAGCAGCTTAAGGGCCTCAGCTAGCGGGGGGCGTACCGGGGAGCTGTTTTTT | CASSLRASASGGRTGELFF
TRBJ1-2 | . | TRBV6-5 | TGTGCCAGCAGTCTCCGACGGGCCCCTAATGGCTACACCTTC | CASSLRRAPNGYTF
TRBJ1-6 | TRBD1 | TRBV23-1 | TGCGCCAGCAGTCACAAACCCTGGACAGGAGGGTCTTTGGATTCACCCCTCCACTTT | CASSHKPWTGGSLDSPLHF
TRBJ2-1 | . | TRBV18 | TGTGCCAGCTCACGAGGGGGGGACTCCTCCTACAATGAGCAGTTCTTC | CASSRGGDSSYNEQFF
TRBJ1-3 | TRBD1 | TRBV4-2 | TGTGCCAGCAGCCAAGAGACAGGGCCAGGAAACACCATATATTTT | CASSQETGPGNTIYF
TRBJ1-1 | . | TRBV7-3 | TGTGCCAGCAGCCGGAGGGGCACTGAAGCTTTCTTT | CASSRRGTEAFF
TRBJ2-1 | TRBD2 | TRBV19 | TGTGCCAGTATGACTAGCGGGGGGACCTACAATGAGCAGTTCTTC | CASMTSGGTYNEQFF
TRBJ2-3 | . | TRBV7-3 | TGTGCCAGCAGCTCCCAAGGGGGAGGGGGCACAGATACGCAGTATTTT | CASSSQGGGGTDTQYF
TRBJ2-2 | . | TRBV4-3 | TGCGCCAGCAGCCCCCTCCTGGGGGGCGCGAACACCGGGGAGCTGTTTTTT | CASSPLLGGANTGELFF
TRBJ1-3 | . | TRBV23-1 | TGCGCCAGTCTCGCCGGGGGGATTGGAAACACCATATATTTT | CASLAGGIGNTIYF
TRBJ1-5 | . | TRBV7-3 | TGTGCCAGCAGCTCGCTTCGCGGGGACACCGATCAGCCCCAGCATTTT | CASSSLRGDTDQPQHF
TRBJ2-7 | TRBD1 | TRBV15 | TGTGCCACCAGCAGAAACAGGGGATACGAGCAGTACTTC | CATSRNRGYEQYF